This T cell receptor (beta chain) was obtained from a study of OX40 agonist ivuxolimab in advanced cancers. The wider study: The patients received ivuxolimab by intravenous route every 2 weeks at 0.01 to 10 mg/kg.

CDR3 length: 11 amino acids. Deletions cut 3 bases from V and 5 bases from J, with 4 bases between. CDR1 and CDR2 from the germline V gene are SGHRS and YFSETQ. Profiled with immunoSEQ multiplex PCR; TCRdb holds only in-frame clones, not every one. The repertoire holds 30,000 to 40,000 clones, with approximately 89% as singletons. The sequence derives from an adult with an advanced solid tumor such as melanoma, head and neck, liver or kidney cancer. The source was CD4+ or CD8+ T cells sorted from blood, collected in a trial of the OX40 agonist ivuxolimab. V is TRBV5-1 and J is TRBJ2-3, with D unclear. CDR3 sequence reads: CASSSVDTQYF. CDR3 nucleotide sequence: TGCGCCAGCAGCTCCGTAGATACGCAGTATTTT.